The 21 T cell receptor beta chains presented below share a single source sample, sequenced in a study of CD8 T cells in Susac syndrome. Reverse transcription used about 0.45 to 1 ug RNA and random hexamers. TCRdb re-called the immunoSEQ multiplex PCR reads through MiXCR, storing one row per CDR3 protein. The sample lists 210,000 or so distinct CDR3 sequences, 94% occurring once. Sequences were obtained from CD4+ T cells from PBMCs. The receptors here all came from a human donor with Susac syndrome.

V is TRBV7-3 and J is TRBJ2-3, with D unresolved. Germline V gives CDR1 SGHTA, CDR2 FQGTGA. This CDR3 region has 14 residues. Trimming removed 2 bases at V and 2 bases at J, with 8 bases between. Here the CDR3 reads CASSLLANTDTQYF. DNA of the CDR3: TGTGCCAGCAGCTTATTGGCGAACACAGATACGCAGTATTTT.

This clonotype was seen once. The CDR3 bases are TGCGCCAGCAGCCGCGGAGACAGTTACCAAGAGACCCAGTACTTC. Translating it yields CASSRGDSYQETQYF. This sequence joins TRBV4-3 and TRBJ2-5, with D possibly being TRBD1 (5 bases). The CDR3 is 15 amino acids. Germline CDR1 is LGHNA and CDR2 is YSLEER. V lost 4 bases and J lost 0, with 12 bases in between.

As DNA, the CDR3 is TGCGCCAGCAGCCAAAATCCTCCGGGACAGGTTGACACCGGGGAGCTGTTTTTT. This gives the protein CASSQNPPGQVDTGELFF. This chain joins TRBV5-1 and TRBJ2-2; 8 bases line up with TRBD1. In germline, CDR1 is SGHRS, CDR2 YFSETQ. The CDR3 covers 18 residues. V gave up 4 bases and J gave up 3 bases; unmatched junction bases: 14.

The table lists this clonotype with a count of one. The J gene is TRBJ2-5, the V gene TRBV27; no reliable D call. The V and J ends lost 6 bases and 1 base respectively, with 18 bases between them. This CDR3 comprises 16 residues. The V gene's germline CDR1 is MNHEY and CDR2 SMNVEV (reference sequence). Written as DNA, the CDR3 is TGTGCCAGCAGCCCGGGCGGTTGGTGGATCCAAGAGACCCAGTACTTC. Amino acids: CASSPGGWWIQETQYF.

J is TRBJ2-2 and V is TRBV27; D unresolved. The CDR3 contains 15 residues. Germline assignment: CDR1 MNHEY and CDR2 SMNVEV (reference sequence). The V end was cut by 2 bases, the J end by 2 bases, with 9 bases between. The CDR3: CASSLRTSNTGELFF. CDR3 bases: TGTGCCAGCAGTTTACGCACTTCCAACACCGGGGAGCTGTTTTTT.

Here the CDR3 DNA reads TGCAGTGCTAGAGGCTACCAAGAGACCCAGTACTTC. This codes for CSARGYQETQYF. The gene calls are TRBV20-1 and TRBJ2-5; no clear D gene. Between the trimmed V and J ends, which lost 1 base and 0 bases, there was a span of 3 bases. Per germline, CDR1 DFQATT and CDR2 SNEGSKA (reference sequence). The CDR3 spans 12 residues.

CDR3 coding DNA: TGTGCCAGCAGCTTAGACGGCAGGGGGTATGGCTACACCTTC. Its translation: CASSLDGRGYGYTF. The chain is built from TRBV7-9 and TRBJ1-2, with 7 bases lining up with TRBD1. The CDR3 contains 14 residues. Germline lookup yields CDR1 SEHNR and CDR2 FQNEAQ (reference sequence). Germline trimming cut 1 base from V and 5 bases from J; bases unmatched to any gene: 4.

The chain carries TRBV18 and TRBJ1-2; 9 positions match TRBD1. Germline trimming cut 0 bases from V and 4 bases from J; bases unmatched to any gene: 6. The V gene's germline CDR1 is KGHSH and CDR2 LQKENI. This CDR3 comprises 16 residues. DNA of the CDR3: TGTGCCAGCTCACCACCGGACAGGGGTTCGAGCTATGGCTACACCTTC. It encodes CASSPPDRGSSYGYTF. Combining the CDR3 with reference TRBV18 and TRBJ1-2 gives the whole variable domain NAGVMQNPRHLVRRRGQEARLRCSPMKGHSHVYWYRQLPEEGLKFMVYLQKENIIDESGMPKERFSAEFPKEGPSILRIQQVVRGDSAAYFCASSPPDRGSSYGYTFGSGTRLTVV.

The chain links TRBV13 to TRBJ2-1; D assignment may be TRBD1 or TRBD2 (5 bases each). Germline loops: CDR1 PRHDT, CDR2 FYEKMQ (reference sequence). The CDR3 covers 16 residues. V was shortened by 1 base and J by 5 bases, with 15 bases between the two germline ends. The DNA of the CDR3 is TGTGCCAGCAGCTTAGACGGATGGGGGAGACACAATGAGCAGTTCTTC. Protein product: CASSLDGWGRHNEQFF.

CDR3 loop: CASSQDLPGNNEQFF. CDR3 in DNA: TGCGCCAGCAGCCAAGATCTGCCAGGAAACAATGAGCAGTTCTTC. This sequence joins TRBV4-3 and TRBJ2-1; no firm D call. Between the trimmed V and J ends, which lost 0 bases and 5 bases, there was a span of 11 bases. The CDR3 has 15 amino acids. In germline, CDR1 is LGHNA, CDR2 YSLEER.

The V call is TRBV20-1, the J call TRBJ2-7; a possible D gene is TRBD2 (6 bases). The CDR3 length is 15 residues. Per the germline V gene, CDR1 is DFQATT and CDR2 is SNEGSKA (reference sequence). V lost 5 bases to trimming and J lost 3 bases, with 20 bases between them. The CDR3 region is CSAYTGRIDGYEQYF. The CDR3 DNA is TGCAGTGCTTATACCGGGAGAATCGACGGCTACGAGCAGTACTTC.

Worth noting for this clonotype: Relative to the germline gene, one junction end is altered; a read error may explain this. This chain uses TRBV20-1 with TRBJ2-1; TRBD2 matches at 9 bases. Germline lookup yields CDR1 DFQATT and CDR2 SNEGSKA (reference sequence). This CDR3 contains 15 residues. CDR3 in DNA: TGCAGTGCTAGTGCCCCGGGACTAGCCTACTATGAGCAGTTCTTC. Protein sequence: CSASAPGLAYYEQFF.

V and J are TRBV10-3 and TRBJ1-1; no reliable D call. Trimming removed 0 bases at V and 3 bases at J, with 11 bases between. Germline loops: CDR1 ENHRY, CDR2 SYGVKD. The CDR3 sequence is 15 residues long. CDR3 nucleotide sequence: TGTGCCATCAGTGAGTCGGGTAGTAGGGACACTGAAGCTTTCTTT. Protein product: CAISESGSRDTEAFF.

V usage is TRBV7-9 and J usage is TRBJ1-6; D remains unclear. Trimming removed 5 bases at V and 8 bases at J, with 7 bases between. The CDR3 sequence is 12 residues long. Germline CDR1 and CDR2: SEHNR and FQNEAQ (reference sequence). The CDR3 spells CASSVGDSPLHF. In DNA, the CDR3 is TGTGCCAGCAGCGTCGGGGATTCACCCCTCCACTTT.

The V gene is TRBV7-2, the J gene TRBJ2-7; 7 bases align to TRBD2. V shed 5 bases, J shed 3 bases, and the junction held 7 bases outside the gene matches. This CDR3 is 14 amino acids long. Looked up from germline, CDR1 is SGHTA and CDR2 is FQGNSA. The CDR3 nucleotides are TGTGCCAGCAGCGGGGGGGGGAGCTACTACGAGCAGTACTTC. Translation: CASSGGGSYYEQYF.

The J gene is TRBJ1-2, the V gene TRBV20-1, with D possibly being TRBD1 (6 bases). Germline CDR1 and CDR2: DFQATT and SNEGSKA (reference sequence). The V end was cut by 6 bases, the J end by 7 bases, with 21 bases between. The CDR3 has 14 amino acids. The CDR3 sequence is CSATGDGGPRGYTF. The DNA of the CDR3 is TGCAGTGCAACCGGAGATGGGGGGCCGCGTGGCTACACCTTC.

The rearrangement joins TRBV11-2 to TRBJ2-3; 7 bases align to TRBD2. J was trimmed by 1 base and V by 0 bases; bases with no gene match: 7. The CDR3 is 17 residues long. CDR1 and CDR2 (germline): SGHAT, FQNNGV. The CDR3 protein is CASSLEGAGLRTDTQYF. DNA of the CDR3: TGTGCCAGCAGCTTAGAGGGAGCGGGGCTACGCACAGATACGCAGTATTTT.

This chain connects TRBV3-1 to TRBJ1-5; 7 bases are shared with TRBD1. CDR1 LGHDT and CDR2 YNNKEL come from the germline V gene (reference sequence). The J segment lost 7 bases and the V segment lost 0 bases, leaving 6 bases of the junction unmatched. There are 15 residues in the CDR3. CDR3 sequence (DNA): TGTGCCAGCAGCCAAGATTTCGGAGGGGGCCAGCCCCAGCATTTT. Protein sequence: CASSQDFGGGQPQHF.

The chain has TRBV5-1 and TRBJ1-2, with D hard to call. With 0 bases removed from V and 4 bases from J, the gap between germline ends came to 7 bases. The V gene's germline CDR1 is SGHRS and CDR2 YFSETQ. This CDR3 spans 13 amino acids. The CDR3 coding sequence is TGCGCCAGCAGCTTGGTCAAGGGCTATGGCTACACCTTC. Protein sequence: CASSLVKGYGYTF.

The chain joins TRBV6-5 to TRBJ2-2, with TRBD2 as a possible D gene (6 bases). V was pared by 5 bases and J by 4 bases, with 14 bases between. The CDR3 loop spans 15 amino acids. The germline V gene has CDR1 MNHEY and CDR2 SVGAGI. CDR3 protein: CASSRLSTSTGELFF. CDR3 in DNA: TGTGCCAGCAGTCGACTCTCGACTAGCACCGGGGAGCTGTTTTTT.

The chain recombines TRBV29-1 with TRBJ2-5; perhaps TRBD1 as D (5 bases). CDR3 size: 13 residues. V lost 7 bases to trimming and J lost 4 bases, with 16 bases between them. The V gene's germline CDR1 is SQVTM and CDR2 ANQGSEA. CDR3 DNA sequence: TGCAGCGCTGACCGGCAGGGATTAGAGACCCAGTACTTC. Protein: CSADRQGLETQYF.